This TCR beta chain was sequenced for a study of response to subunit inactivated influenza vaccine. The germline CDR1 and CDR2 sequences are SGHRS and YFSETQ. V was clipped by 6 bases and J by 2 bases, with 14 bases between them. This CDR3 is 14 amino acids long. A single record per CDR3 protein comes from TCRdb applying MiXCR to the RT-PCR reads. Among roughly 700,000 distinct CDR3 sequences listed, 14% were seen once. This rearrangement joins TRBV5-1 to TRBJ2-5, with D possibly TRBD1 on 6 matching bases. The TCR sequence derives from a man over 45 who received an inactivated influenza vaccine. The sample here was PBMCs from blood, taken 14 to 15 days before vaccination. The CDR3 reads CASTRGHKQETQYF. CDR3 sequence (DNA): TGCGCCAGCACTAGGGGACACAAACAAGAGACCCAGTACTTC.